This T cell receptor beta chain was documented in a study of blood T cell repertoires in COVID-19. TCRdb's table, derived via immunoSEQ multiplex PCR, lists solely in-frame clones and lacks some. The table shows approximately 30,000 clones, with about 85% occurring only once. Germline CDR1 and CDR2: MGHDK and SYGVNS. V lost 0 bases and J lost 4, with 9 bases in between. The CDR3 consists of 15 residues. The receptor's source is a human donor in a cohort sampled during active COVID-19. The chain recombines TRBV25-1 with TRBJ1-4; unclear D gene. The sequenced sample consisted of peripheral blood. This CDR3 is CASSEYSSVNEKLFF. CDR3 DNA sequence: TGTGCCAGCAGTGAATATTCCTCGGTTAATGAAAAACTGTTTTTT.